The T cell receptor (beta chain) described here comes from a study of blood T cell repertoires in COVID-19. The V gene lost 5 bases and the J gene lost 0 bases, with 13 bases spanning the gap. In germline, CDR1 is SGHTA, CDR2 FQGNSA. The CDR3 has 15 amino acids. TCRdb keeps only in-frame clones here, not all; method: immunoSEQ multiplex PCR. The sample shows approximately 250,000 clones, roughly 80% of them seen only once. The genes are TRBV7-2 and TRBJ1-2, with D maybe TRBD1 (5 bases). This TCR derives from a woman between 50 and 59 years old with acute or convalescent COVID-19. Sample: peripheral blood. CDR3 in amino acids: CASSSDSLSNYGYTF. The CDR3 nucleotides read TGTGCCAGCAGCAGCGACAGCCTGTCTAACTATGGCTACACCTTC. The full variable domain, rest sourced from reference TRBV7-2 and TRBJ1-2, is GAGVSQSPSNKVTEKGKDVELRCDPISGHTALYWYRQSLGQGLEFLIYFQGNSAPDKSGLPSDRFSAERTGGSVSTLTIQRTQQEDSAVYLCASSSDSLSNYGYTFGSGTRLTVV.